This entry lists 19 T cell receptor beta chains sequenced from one sample in a study of blood T cell repertoires in COVID-19 (dated by TCRdb to about 2020). Library creation used the immunoSEQ multiplex PCR assay. As stored in TCRdb, this immuneACCESS dataset retains in-frame rearrangements with V and J assigned. A fraction of the clones does not appear; measured against another copy, unresolved V genes explain less than half of the discrepancy, and the remainder lacks a known reason. The sample data list roughly 300,000 clones, and approximately 88% of these were observed just once. The biggest ten clones account for 9% to 9.5% of the sample. What was sequenced was peripheral blood. The receptors were sampled from a man younger than 35 with active or convalescent COVID-19.

The chain has TRBV10-1 and TRBJ2-3; TRBD2 matches at 9 bases. The CDR3 loop spans 15 amino acids. Germline trimming cut 3 bases from V and 5 bases from J; bases unmatched to any gene: 6. The germline CDR1 and CDR2 sequences are WNHNN and SYGVQD (reference sequence). CDR3 sequence reads: CASSEGGGGGDTQYF. Written as DNA, the CDR3 is TGCGCCAGCAGTGAAGGCGGCGGGGGGGGAGATACGCAGTATTTT.

This chain links TRBV7-8 with TRBJ2-5; TRBD2 aligns across 10 bases. The germline V gene encodes CDR1 SGHVS and CDR2 FQNEAQ. After removal of 5 bases from V and 2 bases from J, the junction contained 14 bases not matched to a gene. The CDR3 is made up of 18 amino acids. The CDR3 loop reads CASSRPHIAGGVQETQYF. The CDR3 coding sequence is TGTGCCAGCAGCCGCCCCCACATAGCGGGGGGTGTTCAAGAGACCCAGTACTTC.

The count of this clone is one. The V call is TRBV4-3, the J call TRBJ2-3; 9 nucleotides align to TRBD2. The CDR3 has 16 amino acids. Germline CDR1 and CDR2: LGHNA and YSLEER. Unmatched junction bases numbered 12, after V lost 5 bases and J lost 6 bases. Here the CDR3 reads CASSLAGGGGADTQYF. The CDR3 DNA follows: TGCGCCAGCAGCTTGGCCGGGGGCGGGGGGGCCGATACGCAGTATTTT.

The chain combines TRBV21-1 with TRBJ2-5; TRBD2 was called by the table and not checked on the DNA. TRBV21-1 constitutes a pseudogene. The CDR3 spans 16 residues. In DNA form, the CDR3 reads TGTGCCAGCAGCGGAGGCAAGGCAGGTGTACAAGAGACCCAGTACTTC. Its translation is CASSGGKAGVQETQYF.

Here the CDR3 DNA reads TGTGCCAGCAGCCAAGAGGGACAGTTAAATGAGCAGTTCTTC. Encoded protein: CASSQEGQLNEQFF. The chain combines TRBV4-2 with TRBJ2-1, with 7 bases fitting TRBD1. The CDR3 covers 14 residues. The V and J ends lost 0 bases and 7 bases, in that order; junction bases with no gene match: 3. The germline V gene has CDR1 LGHNA and CDR2 YNFKEQ.

The V gene is TRBV19, the J gene TRBJ1-5; TRBD1 is a possible D gene (5 bases). The CDR3 runs to 13 residues. V shed 2 bases and J shed 7 bases, with 9 bases lying between them. Germline V gene data show CDR1 as LNHDA and CDR2 as SQIVND (reference sequence). CDR3 amino acids: CASSIQGKQPQHF. The CDR3 nucleotides read TGTGCCAGTAGTATACAGGGAAAACAGCCCCAGCATTTT. The variable domain in full, with the rest retrieved from reference TRBV19 and TRBJ1-5, is DGGITQSPKYLFRKEGQNVTLSCEQNLNHDAMYWYRQDPGQGLRLIYYSQIVNDFQKGDIAEGYSVSREKKESFPLTVTSAQKNPTAFYLCASSIQGKQPQHFGDGTRLSIL.

V and J are TRBV27 and TRBJ2-5; TRBD1 is a possible D gene (6 bases). V lost 2 bases and J 4 bases, leaving 14 bases between the germline ends. Germline values: CDR1 MNHEY, CDR2 SMNVEV (reference sequence). There are 15 residues in the CDR3. The CDR3, as DNA: TGTGCCAGCAGTTTAAACCCCAGGGGTGGAGAGACCCAGTACTTC. This translates into CASSLNPRGGETQYF.

The rearrangement uses TRBV9 and TRBJ2-3; maybe TRBD1 (6 bases). The CDR3 length is 16 residues. Germline CDR1 reads SGDLS; CDR2 reads YYNGEE. Trimming shortened V by 5 bases and J by 3 bases, and 19 bases separated the two germline ends. DNA for the CDR3: TGTGCCAGCAGTTCGGATGCAGGGGTATTAACAGATACGCAGTATTTT. This translates into CASSSDAGVLTDTQYF.

The chain uses TRBV5-4 and TRBJ2-5, with TRBD1 identical over 10 bases. Losses at the gene ends were 5 bases for V and 5 bases for J; bases not matched to a gene: 12. The CDR3 covers 16 residues. The V gene's germline CDR1 is SGHNT and CDR2 YYREEE (reference sequence). CDR3 in DNA: TGTGCCAGCAGAACCGCCTTGGGACAGGGGAGCGAGACCCAGTACTTC. Its translation: CASRTALGQGSETQYF.

This clone is a singleton in its sample. The gene calls are TRBV29-1 and TRBJ1-1; D gene ambiguous. The CDR3 covers 13 residues. Germline-derived CDR1 and CDR2 are SQVTM and ANQGSEA. V was pared by 4 bases and J by 3 bases, with 12 bases between. CDR3 loop: CSVVRISYTEAFF. In DNA, the CDR3 is TGCAGCGTTGTGAGGATCTCCTACACTGAAGCTTTCTTT.

V and J are TRBV6-5 and TRBJ2-5; possible D gene TRBD1, 6 bases. The CDR3 has 14 amino acids. Germline CDR1 MNHEY, CDR2 SVGAGI. The CDR3 protein is CVTSPGHQQETQYF. CDR3 nucleotide sequence: TGTGTCACCTCCCCGGGACACCAACAAGAGACCCAGTACTTC.

This rearrangement joins TRBV7-9 to TRBJ1-2; D unresolved. The CDR3 runs to 17 residues. Trimming left V 5 bases short and J 4 bases short, with 23 bases between. Germline assignment: CDR1 SEHNR and CDR2 FQNEAQ (reference sequence). The CDR3 is CASSNLPLLTGIYGYTF. The CDR3 DNA reads as TGTGCCAGCAGCAATCTACCCCTACTGACGGGAATCTATGGCTACACCTTC. The full variable domain, its missing parts supplied by reference TRBV7-9 and TRBJ1-2, is DTGVSQNPRHKITKRGQNVTFRCDPISEHNRLYWYRQTLGQGPEFLTYFQNEAQLEKSRLLSDRFSAERPKGSFSTLEIQRTEQGDSAMYLCASSNLPLLTGIYGYTFGSGTRLTVV.

The CDR3 is CASSQDRASGYQETQYF. CDR3 sequence (DNA): TGCGCCAGCAGCCAAGATAGGGCTAGCGGGTACCAAGAGACCCAGTACTTC. This chain links TRBV4-1 with TRBJ2-5; 8 bases fit TRBD2. Trimming took 0 bases from V and 0 from J; bases not matched to a gene: 6. Germline CDR1 reads MGHRA; CDR2 reads YSYEKL. This CDR3 spans 17 amino acids.

V usage is TRBV7-9 and J usage is TRBJ2-7; 8 nucleotides line up with TRBD1. V shed 6 bases and J 0 bases; nucleotides not matched to a gene: 4. The CDR3 covers 14 residues. Germline V gene data show CDR1 as SEHNR and CDR2 as FQNEAQ (reference sequence). The CDR3 spells CASSPDRGSYEQYF. The CDR3 region has the DNA TGTGCCAGCAGTCCTGACAGGGGCTCCTACGAGCAGTACTTC. Combining the CDR3 with reference TRBV7-9 and TRBJ2-7 gives the whole variable domain DTGVSQNPRHKITKRGQNVTFRCDPISEHNRLYWYRQTLGQGPEFLTYFQNEAQLEKSRLLSDRFSAERPKGSFSTLEIQRTEQGDSAMYLCASSPDRGSYEQYFGPGTRLTVT.

In DNA, the CDR3 is TGTGCCAGTCCCCCCTCAGGGGGGCGGACCGGGGAGCTGTTTTTT. It specifies CASPPSGGRTGELFF. The chain uses TRBV19 and TRBJ2-2, with D maybe TRBD1 (7 bases). V was cut by 8 bases and J by 5 bases, with 18 bases left in between. CDR1 is LNHDA, CDR2 SQIVND, per germline (reference sequence). The CDR3 length is 15 residues.

The rearrangement joins TRBV14 to TRBJ1-1; 11 nucleotides align to TRBD1. The V and J ends lost 1 base and 5 bases, in that order; junction bases with no gene match: 6. Germline values: CDR1 SGHDN, CDR2 FVKESK. The CDR3 has 16 residues. This CDR3 is CASSQVPGTGGTEAFF. The CDR3 nucleotides are TGTGCCAGCAGCCAAGTCCCCGGGACAGGGGGGACTGAAGCTTTCTTT.

The chain carries TRBV6-6 and TRBJ1-1; maybe TRBD1 (6 bases). Germline-derived CDR1 and CDR2 are MNHNY and SVGAGI (reference sequence). V lost 2 bases, J lost 5 bases, and 9 bases lay in between. CDR3 length: 13 residues. DNA for the CDR3: TGTGCCAGCAGTTACCCCCAGGGGACTGAAGCTTTCTTT. Translating gives CASSYPQGTEAFF.

The chain couples TRBV4-1 to TRBJ1-6; D is unclear. Germline V gene sequence: CDR1 MGHRA, CDR2 YSYEKL. Trimming took off 1 base at V and 9 bases at J, with 7 bases between the two ends. This CDR3 is 13 amino acids long. Here the CDR3 DNA reads TGCGCCAGCAGCCAAGGAGGTACTTCACCCCTCCACTTT. Translation: CASSQGGTSPLHF.

This clone appeared once. V and J are TRBV19 and TRBJ1-5; weak D call: TRBD1 (5 bases). V was cut by 11 bases and J by 0 bases, with 8 bases left in between. CDR1 and CDR2 from the germline V gene are LNHDA and SQIVND (reference sequence). The CDR3 is 12 residues long. The CDR3 spells CASGSSNQPQHF. The DNA for the CDR3 is TGTGCCTCAGGGTCTAGCAATCAGCCCCAGCATTTT.